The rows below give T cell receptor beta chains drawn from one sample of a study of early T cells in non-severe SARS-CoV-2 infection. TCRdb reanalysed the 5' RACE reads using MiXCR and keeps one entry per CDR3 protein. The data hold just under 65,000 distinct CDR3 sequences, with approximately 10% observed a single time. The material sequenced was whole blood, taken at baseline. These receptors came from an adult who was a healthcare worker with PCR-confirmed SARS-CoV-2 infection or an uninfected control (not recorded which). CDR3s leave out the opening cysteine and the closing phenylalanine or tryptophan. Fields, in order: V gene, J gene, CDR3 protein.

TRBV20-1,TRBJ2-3,SSTRGASSTDTQY
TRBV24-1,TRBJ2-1,ATSDAGGGRNEQF
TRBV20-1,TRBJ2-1,SAARLAGVHEQF
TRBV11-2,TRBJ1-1,ASSLGGDGAF
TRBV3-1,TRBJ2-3,ASSLSAGGGTDTQY
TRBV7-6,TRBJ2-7,ASSLDPGVAYEQY
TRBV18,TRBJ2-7,ASSPRGQGYEQY
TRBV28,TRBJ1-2,ASTTGRAISNYGYT
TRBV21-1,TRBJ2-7,ATVRRQGSYEQY
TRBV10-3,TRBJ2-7,AISESTSADEQY
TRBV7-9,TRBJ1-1,ASSLAWGNTEAF
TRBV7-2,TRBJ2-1,ASSLGLAGNEQF
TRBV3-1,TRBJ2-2,ASSQERRGANTGELF
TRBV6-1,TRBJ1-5,ASSERGGMDNQPQH
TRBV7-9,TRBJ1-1,ASSSGTGTEAF
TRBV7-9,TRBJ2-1,ASSSRGGLYNEQF
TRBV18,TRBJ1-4,ASSQSDVANGLF
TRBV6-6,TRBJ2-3,ASTKGDRRTDTQY
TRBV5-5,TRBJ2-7,ASSRYGDTDYEQY
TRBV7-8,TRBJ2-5,ASLRFFPQETQY
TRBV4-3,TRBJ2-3,ASSQEAGWDRINADTQY
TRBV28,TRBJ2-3,ASSSGTSLDTQY
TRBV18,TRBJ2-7,ASSPGITEEQY
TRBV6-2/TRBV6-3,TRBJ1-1,ASSRGSGSRMNTEAF